This entry describes one TCR beta chain. This entry belongs to a study of blood T cell repertoires in COVID-19. Looking at the study overall: Samples came from the United States, Italy and Spain, spanning acute and convalescent COVID-19. T cells, B-cell-depleted T cells, or PBMCs provided the cDNA or gDNA that served as material.

The CDR3 is made up of 15 amino acids. CDR1 is LNHDA, CDR2 SQIVND, per germline (reference sequence). J lost 4 bases, V lost 4 bases, and 3 bases had no gene match. Produced via immunoSEQ multiplex PCR; TCRdb's table is partial and in-frame only. The repertoire holds around 67,000 clones, 84% seen once, with over 35% in the top ten. This clonotype originated in a man aged 65 to 85 with acute or convalescent COVID-19. The chain uses TRBV19 and TRBJ2-3; 12 bases match TRBD2. Sequenced: peripheral blood. The CDR3, as DNA: TGTGCCAGTAGTACGGGACTAGCGGGCGCAGATACGCAGTATTTT. This translates into CASSTGLAGADTQYF.